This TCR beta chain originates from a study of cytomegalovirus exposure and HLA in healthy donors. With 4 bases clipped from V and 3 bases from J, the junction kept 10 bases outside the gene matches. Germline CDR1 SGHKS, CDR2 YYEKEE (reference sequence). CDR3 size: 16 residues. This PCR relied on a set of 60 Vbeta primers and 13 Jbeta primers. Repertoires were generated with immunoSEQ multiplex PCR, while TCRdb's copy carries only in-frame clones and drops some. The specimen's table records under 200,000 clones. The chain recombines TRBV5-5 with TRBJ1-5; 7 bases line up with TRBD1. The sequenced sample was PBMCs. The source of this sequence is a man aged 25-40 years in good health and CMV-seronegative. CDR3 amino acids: CASSLVPGTDNQPQHF. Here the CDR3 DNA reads TGTGCCAGCAGCCTCGTGCCAGGGACAGACAATCAGCCCCAGCATTTT.